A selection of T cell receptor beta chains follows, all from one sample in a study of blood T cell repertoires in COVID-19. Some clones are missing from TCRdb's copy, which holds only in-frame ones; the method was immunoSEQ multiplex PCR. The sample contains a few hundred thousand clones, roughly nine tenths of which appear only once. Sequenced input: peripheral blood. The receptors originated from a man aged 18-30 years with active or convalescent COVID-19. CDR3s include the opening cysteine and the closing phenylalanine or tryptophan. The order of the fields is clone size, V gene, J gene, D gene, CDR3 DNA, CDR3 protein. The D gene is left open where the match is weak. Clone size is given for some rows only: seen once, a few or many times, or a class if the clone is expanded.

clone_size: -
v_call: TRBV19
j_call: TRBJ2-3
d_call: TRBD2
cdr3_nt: TGTGCCAGTAGTCCCCGGACTAGCGGGGGGACCACAGATACGCAGTATTTT
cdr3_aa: CASSPRTSGGTTDTQYF

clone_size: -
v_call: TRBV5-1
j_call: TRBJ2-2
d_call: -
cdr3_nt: TGCGCCAGCAGCTTGCCCGAGCGGTCGGGCACCGGGGAGCTGTTTTTT
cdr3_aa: CASSLPERSGTGELFF

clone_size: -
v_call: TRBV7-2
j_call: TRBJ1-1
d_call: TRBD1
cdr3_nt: TGTGCCAGCAGCCTTACAGGGGATACTGAAGCTTTCTTT
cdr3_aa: CASSLTGDTEAFF

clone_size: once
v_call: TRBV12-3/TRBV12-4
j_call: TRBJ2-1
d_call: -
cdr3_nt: TGTGCCAGCAGTTTAGGGGCAGCCAATGAGCAGTTCTTC
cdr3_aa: CASSLGAANEQFF

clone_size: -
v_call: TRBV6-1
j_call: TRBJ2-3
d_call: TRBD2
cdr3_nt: TGTGCCAGCAGTGTGGGATGGGGGACTAATGCAGATACGCAGTATTTT
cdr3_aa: CASSVGWGTNADTQYF

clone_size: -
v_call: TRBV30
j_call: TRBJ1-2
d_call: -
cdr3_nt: TGTGCCTGGGGGGTAGTCTATGGCTACACCTTC
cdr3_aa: CAWGVVYGYTF

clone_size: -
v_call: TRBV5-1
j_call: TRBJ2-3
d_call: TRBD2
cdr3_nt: TGCGCCAGCAGCTTGATGGCGGGGGGGCATGGAGATACGCAGTATTTT
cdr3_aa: CASSLMAGGHGDTQYF

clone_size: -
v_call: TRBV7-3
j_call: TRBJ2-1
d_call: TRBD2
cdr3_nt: TGTGCCAGCAGCTTCTCCCCCGGACTAGCGGGAGACGATGGGTCCTACAATGAGCAGTTCTTC
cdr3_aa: CASSFSPGLAGDDGSYNEQFF

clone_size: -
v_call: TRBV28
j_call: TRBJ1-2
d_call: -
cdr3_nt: TGTGCCAGCAGTTTATCCCTCGGGGGCTACACCTTC
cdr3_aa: CASSLSLGGYTF

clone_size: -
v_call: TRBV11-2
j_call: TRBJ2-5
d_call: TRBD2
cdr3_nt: TGTGCCAGCAGCTTAGCGGGACTAGCTGGAGAGACCCAGTACTTC
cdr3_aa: CASSLAGLAGETQYF